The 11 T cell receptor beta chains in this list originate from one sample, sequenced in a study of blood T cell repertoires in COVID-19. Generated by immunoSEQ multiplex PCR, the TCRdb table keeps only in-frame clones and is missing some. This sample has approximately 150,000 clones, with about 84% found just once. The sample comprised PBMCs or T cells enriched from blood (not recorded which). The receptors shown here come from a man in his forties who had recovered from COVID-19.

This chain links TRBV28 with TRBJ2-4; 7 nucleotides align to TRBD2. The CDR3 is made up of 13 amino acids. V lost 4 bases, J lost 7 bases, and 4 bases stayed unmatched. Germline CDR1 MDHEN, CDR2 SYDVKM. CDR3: CASSSGGPNIQYF. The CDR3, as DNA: TGTGCCAGCAGTTCGGGAGGTCCTAACATTCAGTACTTC.

The CDR3 region has the DNA TGTGCCTGGAGTACAGCGGGGGGCCCTCAGGATACGCAGTATTTT. Its protein product is CAWSTAGGPQDTQYF. The V call is TRBV30, the J call TRBJ2-3, with 9 bases aligning to TRBD2. J gave up 6 bases and V 2 bases, and 9 bases lay outside the gene matches. The CDR3 is made up of 15 amino acids. Looked up from germline, CDR1 is GTSNPN and CDR2 is SVGIG (reference sequence).

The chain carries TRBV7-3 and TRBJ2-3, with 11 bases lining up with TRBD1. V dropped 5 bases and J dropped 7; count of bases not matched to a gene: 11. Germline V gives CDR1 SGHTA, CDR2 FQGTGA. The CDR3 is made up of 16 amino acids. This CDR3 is CASSPRTGGDRNTQYF. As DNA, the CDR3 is TGTGCCAGCAGCCCTCGGACAGGGGGCGATCGGAATACGCAGTATTTT.

CDR3 region: CASGDMNTEAFF. As DNA, the CDR3 is TGTGCCAGCGGGGACATGAACACTGAAGCTTTCTTT. The chain couples TRBV12-3 or TRBV12-4 to TRBJ1-1; D may be TRBD1 (6 bases). V was trimmed by 8 bases and J by 0 bases, leaving 7 bases between them. The CDR3 loop spans 12 amino acids.

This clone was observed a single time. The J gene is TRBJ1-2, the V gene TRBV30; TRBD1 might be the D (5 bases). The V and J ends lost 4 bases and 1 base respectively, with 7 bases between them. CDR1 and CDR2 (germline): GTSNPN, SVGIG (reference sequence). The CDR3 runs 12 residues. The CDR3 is CAWIGDNYGYTF. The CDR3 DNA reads TGTGCCTGGATAGGGGATAACTATGGCTACACCTTC. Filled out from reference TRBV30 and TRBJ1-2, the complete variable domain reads SQTIHQWPATLVQPVGSPLSLECTVEGTSNPNLYWYRQAAGRGLQLLFYSVGIGQISSEVPQNLSASRPQDRQFILSSKKLLLSDSGFYLCAWIGDNYGYTFGSGTRLTVV.

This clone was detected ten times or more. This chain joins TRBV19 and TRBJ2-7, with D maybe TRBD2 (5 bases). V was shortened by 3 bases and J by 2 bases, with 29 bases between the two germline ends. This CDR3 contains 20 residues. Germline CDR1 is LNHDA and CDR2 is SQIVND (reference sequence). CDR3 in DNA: TGTGCCAGTAGTATTAGGGCGGACGGGGAAATTTCTTTGTCAGCCTACGAGCAGTACTTC. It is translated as CASSIRADGEISLSAYEQYF.

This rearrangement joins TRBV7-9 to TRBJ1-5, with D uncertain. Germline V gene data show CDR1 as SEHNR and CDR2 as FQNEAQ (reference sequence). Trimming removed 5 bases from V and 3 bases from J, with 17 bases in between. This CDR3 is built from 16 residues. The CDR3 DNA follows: TGTGCCAGCAGCCCCCTCGCGGGCGGATACAATCAGCCCCAGCATTTT. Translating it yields CASSPLAGGYNQPQHF. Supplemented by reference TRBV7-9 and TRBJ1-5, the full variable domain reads DTGVSQNPRHKITKRGQNVTFRCDPISEHNRLYWYRQTLGQGPEFLTYFQNEAQLEKSRLLSDRFSAERPKGSFSTLEIQRTEQGDSAMYLCASSPLAGGYNQPQHFGDGTRLSIL.

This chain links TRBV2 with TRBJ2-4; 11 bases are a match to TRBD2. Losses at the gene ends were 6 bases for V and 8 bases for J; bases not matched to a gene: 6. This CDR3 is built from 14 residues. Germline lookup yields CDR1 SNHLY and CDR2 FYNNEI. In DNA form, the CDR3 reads TGTGCCAGCAGCGTAGCGGGGGGGCCAGACATTCAGTACTTC. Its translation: CASSVAGGPDIQYF.

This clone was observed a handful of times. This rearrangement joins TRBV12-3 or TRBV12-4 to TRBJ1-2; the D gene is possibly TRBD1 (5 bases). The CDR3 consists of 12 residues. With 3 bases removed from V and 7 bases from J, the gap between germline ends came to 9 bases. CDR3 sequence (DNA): TGTGCCAGCAGTTTTAGCGGGGGTGGCTACACCTTC. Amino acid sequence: CASSFSGGGYTF.

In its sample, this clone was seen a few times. CDR3 nucleotide sequence: TGTGCCAGCAGCTTTAATTCTAAGCAGTTCTTC. This sequence encodes CASSFNSKQFF. The chain combines TRBV7-2 with TRBJ2-1; D is undetermined. Trimming pared 3 bases from V and 11 bases from J, leaving 8 bases between. Germline CDR1 reads SGHTA; CDR2 reads FQGNSA. CDR3 length: 11 residues.

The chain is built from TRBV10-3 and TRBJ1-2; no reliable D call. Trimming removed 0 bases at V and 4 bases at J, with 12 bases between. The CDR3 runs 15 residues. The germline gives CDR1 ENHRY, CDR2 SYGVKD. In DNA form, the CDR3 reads TGTGCCATCAGTGAGTCGAGTGGGCTCTCCTATGGCTACACCTTC. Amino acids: CAISESSGLSYGYTF.